The rows below give T cell receptor beta chains drawn from one sample of a study of blood T cell repertoires in COVID-19. Repertoires were generated with immunoSEQ multiplex PCR, while TCRdb's copy carries only in-frame clones and drops some. The table lists fewer than 100,000 clones, 80% to 90% of them singletons. Specimen: peripheral blood. Receptor source: a man older than 75 in a cohort sampled during active COVID-19. Both conserved end residues are part of each CDR3. The D gene is left open where the match is weak. Clone size is not always given. Where it is, it says once, few, many or a class for expanded clones.

clone size: .; V gene: TRBV11-2; D gene: .; J gene: TRBJ2-2; CDR3 DNA: TGTGCCAGCAGCGGCCCCACAGGGCAGGGCGGGGAGCTGTTTTTT; CDR3 protein: CASSGPTGQGGELFF
clone size: once; V gene: TRBV28; D gene: .; J gene: TRBJ1-3; CDR3 DNA: TGTGCCAGCAGTTTCGTTGGAAACACCATATATTTT; CDR3 protein: CASSFVGNTIYF
clone size: .; V gene: TRBV29-1; D gene: TRBD2; J gene: TRBJ2-5; CDR3 DNA: TGCAGCGTCGGGGTCGGGGGGGAGACCCAGTACTTC; CDR3 protein: CSVGVGGETQYF
clone size: once; V gene: TRBV6-5; D gene: TRBD1; J gene: TRBJ1-1; CDR3 DNA: TGTGCCAGCAGCCGGACAGGGCAGAACACTGAAGCTTTCTTT; CDR3 protein: CASSRTGQNTEAFF
clone size: .; V gene: TRBV28; D gene: TRBD1; J gene: TRBJ2-2; CDR3 DNA: TGTGCCAGCAGTCGCTGGGGGACAGCCAACACCGGGGAGCTGTTTTTT; CDR3 protein: CASSRWGTANTGELFF
clone size: .; V gene: TRBV18; D gene: .; J gene: TRBJ1-4; CDR3 DNA: TGTGCCAGCTCACCAAGCGGATCGGGTGAAAAACTGTTTTTT; CDR3 protein: CASSPSGSGEKLFF
clone size: .; V gene: TRBV21-1; D gene: .; J gene: TRBJ2-1; CDR3 DNA: TGTGCCAGCAGCAACGGACAGGGGGCTTCCTACAATGAGCAGTTCTTC; CDR3 protein: CASSNGQGASYNEQFF
clone size: once; V gene: TRBV6-5; D gene: .; J gene: TRBJ2-1; CDR3 DNA: TGTGCCAGCAGTTCTACAGGGAGCGAAAGGGGCAATGAGCAGTTCTTC; CDR3 protein: CASSSTGSERGNEQFF
clone size: .; V gene: TRBV5-4; D gene: TRBD1; J gene: TRBJ2-3; CDR3 DNA: TGTGCCAGCAGCCATAGTGGGACAGGGGGGGCAGATACGCAGTATTTT; CDR3 protein: CASSHSGTGGADTQYF
clone size: .; V gene: TRBV13; D gene: .; J gene: TRBJ1-2; CDR3 DNA: TGTGCCAGCAGCTTCTCAGTTTCGGGGGGCGGCTACACCTTC; CDR3 protein: CASSFSVSGGGYTF
clone size: .; V gene: TRBV3-1/TRBV3-2; D gene: TRBD2; J gene: TRBJ2-5; CDR3 DNA: TGTGCCAGCAGCGGGGGGACTAGCGCAGAGACCCAGTACTTC; CDR3 protein: CASSGGTSAETQYF
clone size: .; V gene: TRBV6-5; D gene: .; J gene: TRBJ2-3; CDR3 DNA: TGTGCCAGCAGGCCCGCCGGGGTGCTAGATACGCAGTATTTT; CDR3 protein: CASRPAGVLDTQYF
clone size: .; V gene: TRBV5-1; D gene: .; J gene: TRBJ1-2; CDR3 DNA: TGCGCCAGCAGCTCCGTCTATGGCTACACCTTC; CDR3 protein: CASSSVYGYTF
clone size: .; V gene: TRBV6-5; D gene: .; J gene: TRBJ1-6; CDR3 DNA: TGTGCCAGTAATTCAGGGTTTAATTCACCCCTCCACTTT; CDR3 protein: CASNSGFNSPLHF
clone size: .; V gene: TRBV11-2; D gene: TRBD2; J gene: TRBJ2-3; CDR3 DNA: TGTGCCAGCAGCCTAGGGACTAGCGGGGGGGCTTGGTCAGATACGCAGTATTTT; CDR3 protein: CASSLGTSGGAWSDTQYF
clone size: .; V gene: TRBV4-3; D gene: TRBD1; J gene: TRBJ1-1; CDR3 DNA: TGCGCCAGCAGCCAAGGGGGACAGTTGAACACTGAAGCTTTCTTT; CDR3 protein: CASSQGGQLNTEAFF
clone size: .; V gene: TRBV9; D gene: TRBD1; J gene: TRBJ1-2; CDR3 DNA: TGTGCCAGCAGCGCCCTGGGGACAGGGGACTATGGCTACACCTTC; CDR3 protein: CASSALGTGDYGYTF
clone size: few; V gene: TRBV9; D gene: TRBD1; J gene: TRBJ2-3; CDR3 DNA: TGTGCCAGCAGCGTAGTCCAGGGGGCAGATACGCAGTATTTT; CDR3 protein: CASSVVQGADTQYF
clone size: .; V gene: TRBV11-2; D gene: .; J gene: TRBJ2-5; CDR3 DNA: TGTGCCAGCAGCTTGAGGTTTGGAGGGCTAGAGACCCAGTACTTC; CDR3 protein: CASSLRFGGLETQYF
clone size: .; V gene: TRBV6-5; D gene: TRBD1; J gene: TRBJ1-1; CDR3 DNA: TGTGCCAGCAGGACAGGGGTCACTGAAGCTTTCTTT; CDR3 protein: CASRTGVTEAFF
clone size: .; V gene: TRBV24-1; D gene: TRBD2; J gene: TRBJ2-1; CDR3 DNA: TGTGCCACCAGTAGGGTGGCGGGGGGGTCGGGTGAGCAGTTCTTC; CDR3 protein: CATSRVAGGSGEQFF
clone size: .; V gene: TRBV11-2; D gene: TRBD2; J gene: TRBJ2-3; CDR3 DNA: TGTGCCAGCAGCACACGGGGGGGCCGGGCAGATACGCAGTATTTT; CDR3 protein: CASSTRGGRADTQYF
clone size: .; V gene: TRBV18; D gene: TRBD1; J gene: TRBJ2-3; CDR3 DNA: TGTGCCAGCTCACCACTTGCAGGGGGATTGGATACGCAGTATTTT; CDR3 protein: CASSPLAGGLDTQYF
clone size: .; V gene: TRBV6-5; D gene: .; J gene: TRBJ1-5; CDR3 DNA: TGTGCCAGCAGGCGGAGGGGGGGAGTGGTAGGCCTCCAGCATTTT; CDR3 protein: CASRRRGGVVGLQHF
clone size: .; V gene: TRBV6-6; D gene: .; J gene: TRBJ2-5; CDR3 DNA: TGTGCCAGCAGTGACTCCGGACAGCAAGAGACCCAGTACTTC; CDR3 protein: CASSDSGQQETQYF
clone size: .; V gene: TRBV5-5; D gene: .; J gene: TRBJ1-5; CDR3 DNA: TGTGCCAGCAGCTTCGAGGGGGATAGCAATCAGCCCCAGCATTTT; CDR3 protein: CASSFEGDSNQPQHF
clone size: few; V gene: TRBV5-1; D gene: .; J gene: TRBJ2-7; CDR3 DNA: TGCGCCAGCAGCTTTTCAGGGACACCGGAATACGAGCAGTACTTC; CDR3 protein: CASSFSGTPEYEQYF
clone size: .; V gene: TRBV19; D gene: TRBD1; J gene: TRBJ1-5; CDR3 DNA: TGTGCCGCCGGGGGGACAGGGGGTAATCAGCCCCAGCATTTT; CDR3 protein: CAAGGTGGNQPQHF
clone size: .; V gene: TRBV18; D gene: .; J gene: TRBJ2-3; CDR3 DNA: TGTGCCAGCTCACCACCCGGGACAACCGGTAGGAATACGCAGTATTTT; CDR3 protein: CASSPPGTTGRNTQYF
clone size: .; V gene: TRBV18; D gene: .; J gene: TRBJ1-3; CDR3 DNA: TGTGCCAGCTCACCGACAGAGGCTGGAAACACCATATATTTT; CDR3 protein: CASSPTEAGNTIYF
clone size: few; V gene: TRBV4-3; D gene: .; J gene: TRBJ2-1; CDR3 DNA: TGCGCCAGCAGCCCCCGGCTCCAGGGGACCCACTACAATGAGCAGTTCTTC; CDR3 protein: CASSPRLQGTHYNEQFF
clone size: .; V gene: TRBV6-1; D gene: TRBD1; J gene: TRBJ2-5; CDR3 DNA: TGTGCCAGCAGTGGGCCGACCGGGACAGGGGGGGAGACCCAGTACTTC; CDR3 protein: CASSGPTGTGGETQYF
clone size: few; V gene: TRBV6-5; D gene: .; J gene: TRBJ2-7; CDR3 DNA: TGTGCCAGCGAGGGCTACGAGCAGTACTTC; CDR3 protein: CASEGYEQYF
clone size: .; V gene: TRBV7-9; D gene: TRBD1; J gene: TRBJ1-1; CDR3 DNA: TGTGCCAGCAGCTCTATTGGGGAGACAGGGAGGAAGAACACTGAAGCTTTCTTT; CDR3 protein: CASSSIGETGRKNTEAFF
clone size: once; V gene: TRBV10-3; D gene: .; J gene: TRBJ1-2; CDR3 DNA: TGTGCCATCACCAGGACAGATCTAGATAACTATGGCTACACCTTC; CDR3 protein: CAITRTDLDNYGYTF
clone size: .; V gene: TRBV5-4; D gene: TRBD2; J gene: TRBJ2-5; CDR3 DNA: TGTGCCAGCAGCTTGACTAGCGGGGCTGAGACCCAGTACTTC; CDR3 protein: CASSLTSGAETQYF
clone size: .; V gene: TRBV7-2; D gene: .; J gene: TRBJ2-3; CDR3 DNA: TGTGCCAGCACCACCCAATCGACTATAAGCACAGATACGCAGTATTTT; CDR3 protein: CASTTQSTISTDTQYF
clone size: once; V gene: TRBV29-1; D gene: TRBD1; J gene: TRBJ1-5; CDR3 DNA: TGCAGCGTCGCGACAGGGGAGTCCAATCAGCCCCAGCATTTT; CDR3 protein: CSVATGESNQPQHF
clone size: .; V gene: TRBV21-1; D gene: .; J gene: TRBJ1-5; CDR3 DNA: TGTGCCAGCAGCAAAGGCCAAACAACAAACAGGGTTAGCAATCAGCCCCAGCATTTT; CDR3 protein: CASSKGQTTNRVSNQPQHF
clone size: .; V gene: TRBV5-1; D gene: TRBD2; J gene: TRBJ2-5; CDR3 DNA: TGCGCCAGCAGCCCGGGGACTAGCGGGGAAGAGACCCAGTACTTC; CDR3 protein: CASSPGTSGEETQYF
clone size: .; V gene: TRBV7-2; D gene: TRBD2; J gene: TRBJ2-3; CDR3 DNA: TGTGCCAGCAGCTTCGGACTAGCCATAGATACGCAGTATTTT; CDR3 protein: CASSFGLAIDTQYF
clone size: .; V gene: TRBV29-1; D gene: .; J gene: TRBJ1-1; CDR3 DNA: TGCAGCGTGAATACAGCGAACACTGAAGCTTTCTTT; CDR3 protein: CSVNTANTEAFF
clone size: .; V gene: TRBV5-4; D gene: .; J gene: TRBJ1-2; CDR3 DNA: TGTGCCAGCAGCTTGGCGGGGTATGGCTACACCTTC; CDR3 protein: CASSLAGYGYTF
clone size: .; V gene: TRBV6-5; D gene: TRBD2; J gene: TRBJ2-3; CDR3 DNA: TGTGCCAGCAGTCCCGGGGGGACCACAGATACGCAGTATTTT; CDR3 protein: CASSPGGTTDTQYF
clone size: .; V gene: TRBV5-1; D gene: TRBD1; J gene: TRBJ2-2; CDR3 DNA: TGCGCCAGCAGCTTGGGAGGGACAGGGTACGCCGGGGAGCTGTTTTTT; CDR3 protein: CASSLGGTGYAGELFF
clone size: .; V gene: TRBV5-1; D gene: TRBD1; J gene: TRBJ2-7; CDR3 DNA: TGCGCCAGCAGCTACGCCGGGACAGGGGGTTTCGAGCAGTACTTC; CDR3 protein: CASSYAGTGGFEQYF